The 3 T cell receptor beta chains below were found in one sample sequenced in a study of T cells in Graves' hyperthyroidism and ophthalmopathy. Amplification of TCR beta CDR3 regions was performed using RNA transcripts as template. TCR CDR3 regions were first amplified by RT-PCR with HTBI primers. In TCRdb, the multiplex PCR reads were re-called with MiXCR into one record per CDR3 protein. Of a few hundred thousand distinct CDR3 sequences listed, 21% were seen once; the top ten hold around 50%. Sequenced material: blood. Source of these receptors: a woman aged 45-59 years with Graves' hyperthyroidism.

This clonotype was seen ten or more times. The chain employs TRBV13 and TRBJ2-1, with 8 bases fitting TRBD1. The germline gives CDR1 PRHDT, CDR2 FYEKMQ (reference sequence). The CDR3 extends over 16 amino acids. Trimming removed 5 bases from V and 0 bases from J; junction bases left unmatched: 6. This CDR3 reads CASSLRDRSSYNEQFF. The CDR3 DNA reads TGTGCCAGCAGCCTTCGGGACAGGAGCTCCTACAATGAGCAGTTCTTC.

This clonotype was seen more than once but under ten times. The chain has TRBV7-9 and TRBJ2-7, with 8 positions matching TRBD1. The CDR3 runs 14 residues. CDR1 and CDR2 from the germline V gene are SEHNR and FQNEAQ (reference sequence). The V and J ends lost 4 bases and 3 bases, in that order; junction bases with no gene match: 5. CDR3 protein: CASSSRDRRYEQYF. DNA for the CDR3: TGTGCCAGCAGCTCACGGGACAGGCGCTACGAGCAGTACTTC. The full variable domain, rest sourced from reference TRBV7-9 and TRBJ2-7, is DTGVSQNPRHKITKRGQNVTFRCDPISEHNRLYWYRQTLGQGPEFLTYFQNEAQLEKSRLLSDRFSAERPKGSFSTLEIQRTEQGDSAMYLCASSSRDRRYEQYFGPGTRLTVT.

About this clonotype: This may be a read error, as it is one base from a much larger clone. The chain uses TRBV3-1 and TRBJ2-1; TRBD2 agrees at 14 bases. The CDR3 runs to 15 residues. CDR1 and CDR2 (germline): LGHDT, YNNKEL (reference sequence). The CDR3 bases are TGTGCCAGCAGCCCCGGGACTAGCGGGGGAAATGAGCAGCTCTTC. Residues: CASSPGTSGGNEQLF.